The 25 T cell receptor beta chains below were found in one sample sequenced in a study of blood T cell repertoires in COVID-19 (dated by TCRdb to the early 2020s). The library was obtained by the immunoSEQ multiplex PCR assay. In its TCRdb copy, this immuneACCESS table keeps in-frame sequences only and misses some clones. Where compared with another copy, unresolved V genes explain less than half of these, and the others have no known cause. Here the sample has under 300,000 clones; 70% to 90% occur a single time. 0.75% to 1% of the sample is taken by the ten largest. The specimen was PBMCs or T cells enriched from blood (not recorded which). The receptors here all came from a woman in her 30s who had recovered from COVID-19.

The J gene is TRBJ1-5, the V gene TRBV2, with D hard to call. The CDR3 spans 16 residues. V lost 1 base and J 4 bases, leaving 14 bases between the germline ends. Germline lookup yields CDR1 SNHLY and CDR2 FYNNEI. The CDR3 spells CASSEGGRRMNQPQHF. The CDR3 DNA reads as TGTGCCAGCAGTGAAGGAGGCAGACGAATGAATCAGCCCCAGCATTTT.

The chain combines TRBV7-8 with TRBJ1-1, with D possibly TRBD1 on 6 matching bases. The CDR3 totals 14 residues. The germline V gene has CDR1 SGHVS and CDR2 FQNEAQ. The V and J ends lost 3 bases and 6 bases respectively, with 14 bases between them. CDR3 sequence (DNA): TGTGCCAGCAGCTTGCTTGCAGGGGTGGCTGAAGCTTTCTTT. Translating it yields CASSLLAGVAEAFF.

This clone appeared a few times. The genes are TRBV2 and TRBJ2-5; D is uncertain. V was cut by 7 bases and J by 3 bases, with 9 bases left in between. Germline CDR1 reads SNHLY; CDR2 reads FYNNEI. CDR3 size: 12 residues. CDR3 in amino acids: CASIEAEETQYF. The CDR3 nucleotides read TGTGCCAGCATAGAGGCCGAAGAGACCCAGTACTTC.

This clone has more than one count but fewer than ten. The rearrangement uses TRBV2 and TRBJ1-6; D unclear. Trimming removed 8 bases from V and 7 bases from J, with 12 bases in between. The germline V gene encodes CDR1 SNHLY and CDR2 FYNNEI. The CDR3 contains 13 residues. The DNA for the CDR3 is TGTGCCAGCGCTCAAACAGTGAATTCACCCCTCCACTTT. As protein: CASAQTVNSPLHF.

Concerning this clone itself: Other DNA sequences in the sample encode the same CDR3. This chain links TRBV9 with TRBJ2-2; TRBD2 agrees at 10 bases. CDR1 is SGDLS and CDR2 is YYNGEE in the germline V gene. The CDR3 totals 15 residues. V trimming: 2 bases; J trimming: 5 bases; junction bases outside the gene matches: 3. The CDR3 DNA reads TGTGCCAGCAGCGTGCTAGCGGGGGATACCGGGGAGCTGTTTTTT. Its translation is CASSVLAGDTGELFF.

V and J are TRBV6-1 and TRBJ1-2; the D gene is possibly TRBD1 (6 bases). Germline CDR1 is MNHNS and CDR2 is SASEGT. This CDR3 comprises 16 residues. V lost 3 bases and J lost 4, with 18 bases in between. CDR3 protein: CASSDFLVDSLYGYTF. The CDR3 DNA sequence: TGTGCCAGCAGTGATTTCCTTGTGGACAGCCTCTATGGCTACACCTTC.

This chain links TRBV7-2 with TRBJ2-7; maybe TRBD1 (6 bases). This CDR3 has 14 residues. Germline V CDR1 and CDR2: SGHTA, FQGNSA. The V end lost 3 bases, the J end lost 3 bases, and 12 bases lay between the germline ends. This chain's CDR3 is CASSFQRGGYEQYF. In DNA form, the CDR3 reads TGTGCCAGCAGCTTCCAGCGAGGGGGCTACGAGCAGTACTTC.

The rearrangement links TRBV4-1 to TRBJ1-6; D call uncertain. Trimming cost V 1 base and J 5 bases, with 9 bases left between them. CDR3 length: 15 residues. The germline V gene has CDR1 MGHRA and CDR2 YSYEKL. The CDR3 region has the DNA TGCGCCAGCAGCCAAGTCTCCGGGAATAATTCACCCCTCCACTTT. It yields the protein CASSQVSGNNSPLHF.

The V and J genes are TRBV6-5 and TRBJ2-5; tentative D call: TRBD1 (5 bases). Deletions cut 2 bases from V and 4 bases from J, with 14 bases between. Germline loops: CDR1 MNHEY, CDR2 SVGAGI. The CDR3 totals 15 residues. The CDR3 sequence is CASSYLHSTGETQYF. The CDR3 DNA reads as TGTGCCAGCAGTTACCTTCACAGTACAGGAGAGACCCAGTACTTC.

This clone was counted a few times. V gene TRBV18 combines with J gene TRBJ1-3; D is perhaps TRBD1 (5 bases). Germline CDR1 KGHSH, CDR2 LQKENI. This CDR3 contains 16 residues. The germline V and J ends were trimmed by 1 base and 5 bases, with 15 bases remaining between them. Here the CDR3 DNA reads TGTGCCAGCTCACCACTTCCGATAGGGGCGCGAAACACCATATATTTT. This encodes CASSPLPIGARNTIYF.

The chain is built from TRBV5-1 and TRBJ1-2; D may be TRBD1 (6 bases). V was pared by 0 bases and J by 5 bases, with 17 bases between. The germline V gene encodes CDR1 SGHRS and CDR2 YFSETQ. This CDR3 is built from 16 residues. The CDR3 coding sequence is TGCGCCAGCAGCTTGGGGAATTTCCAGGGGTTATATGGCTACACCTTC. Protein product: CASSLGNFQGLYGYTF.

This chain connects TRBV18 to TRBJ1-1, with D perhaps TRBD1 (6 bases). The CDR3 has 14 amino acids. Germline V gene lookup returns CDR1 KGHSH and CDR2 LQKENI. Trimming shortened V by 3 bases and J by 5 bases, and 13 bases separated the two germline ends. DNA of the CDR3: TGTGCCAGCTCACCGTCACCAGGGGAAACTGAAGCTTTCTTT. Translating gives CASSPSPGETEAFF.

The rearrangement links TRBV14 to TRBJ1-1, with no clear D. The CDR3 is 14 residues long. CDR1 is SGHDN and CDR2 is FVKESK in the germline V gene. V lost 7 bases to trimming and J lost 5 bases, with 17 bases between them. CDR3 loop: CASTPRVGLTEAFF. The DNA of the CDR3 is TGTGCCAGCACCCCAAGAGTCGGTTTAACTGAAGCTTTCTTT.

This clone showed up just a few times. V usage is TRBV6-5 and J usage is TRBJ1-3; D may be TRBD1 (5 bases). Germline CDR1 MNHEY, CDR2 SVGAGI. The CDR3 totals 15 residues. V lost 8 bases and J 4 bases, leaving 18 bases between the germline ends. The CDR3 reads CASLGLGGGGNTIYF. For the CDR3, the DNA is TGTGCCAGCCTGGGCCTGGGGGGAGGGGGAAACACCATATATTTT.

The chain is built from TRBV9 and TRBJ1-2, with D tentatively TRBD1 (6 bases). Germline V gene sequence: CDR1 SGDLS, CDR2 YYNGEE. The CDR3 is 16 amino acids. V gave up 0 bases and J gave up 4 bases, with 16 bases separating them. The CDR3 bases are TGTGCCAGCAGCGTAGACAGGGAACGGGGGGTCTATGGCTACACCTTC. This codes for CASSVDRERGVYGYTF.

The V call is TRBV4-3, the J call TRBJ2-2; D might be TRBD2 (6 bases). CDR3 length: 16 residues. Germline V lookup: CDR1 LGHNA, CDR2 YSLEER. V lost 6 bases and J lost 0, with 14 bases in between. The CDR3 DNA reads TGCGCCAGCAGTTGGGTGGCGGGATCGAACACCGGGGAGCTGTTTTTT. It specifies CASSWVAGSNTGELFF.

This clone was detected only a few times. V is TRBV25-1 and J is TRBJ2-2; D possibly corresponds to TRBD2 (6 bases). Germline values: CDR1 MGHDK, CDR2 SYGVNS. V lost 2 bases and J 3 bases, leaving 7 bases between the germline ends. The CDR3 is made up of 14 amino acids. This CDR3 reads CASSEGRYTGELFF. The CDR3 DNA is TGTGCCAGCAGTGAAGGGAGGTACACCGGGGAGCTGTTTTTT. The full variable domain, in which reference TRBV25-1 and TRBJ2-2 provide the parts outside the CDR3, is EADIYQTPRYLVIGTGKKITLECSQTMGHDKMYWYQQDPGMELHLIHYSYGVNSTEKGDLSSESTVSRIRTEHFPLTLESARPSHTSQYLCASSEGRYTGELFFGEGSRLTVL.

The genes are TRBV25-1 and TRBJ1-6, with no clear D. The CDR3 runs 14 residues. The germline CDR1 and CDR2 sequences are MGHDK and SYGVNS. Trimming cost V 3 bases and J 7 bases, with 10 bases left between them. Here the CDR3 reads CASSDPGRNSPLHF. As DNA, the CDR3 is TGTGCCAGCAGTGATCCAGGAAGAAATTCACCCCTCCACTTT.

CDR3 DNA sequence: TGTGCCAGCAGCTATTGGGGGGACCTTTACAATGAGCAGTTCTTC. Residues: CASSYWGDLYNEQFF. The chain recombines TRBV9 with TRBJ2-1; maybe TRBD2 (6 bases). The CDR3 spans 15 residues. V lost 4 bases, J lost 4 bases, and 15 bases lay in between. CDR1 and CDR2 from the germline V gene are SGDLS and YYNGEE.

The rearrangement uses TRBV7-9 and TRBJ2-5, with D unclear. Looked up from germline, CDR1 is SEHNR and CDR2 is FQNEAQ (reference sequence). The CDR3 covers 13 residues. The V end lost 3 bases, the J end lost 1 base, and 6 bases lay between the germline ends. The CDR3 DNA reads as TGTGCCAGCAGCTTTTTCTTCCAAGAGACCCAGTACTTC. Its translation: CASSFFFQETQYF.

In DNA form, the CDR3 reads TGTGCCAGCAGTCCTCCGTCCCGCCGGGGCAATCAGCCCCAGCATTTT. It codes for CASSPPSRRGNQPQHF. This chain connects TRBV28 to TRBJ1-5; D gene unclear. Germline V CDR1 and CDR2: MDHEN, SYDVKM. Trimming removed 5 bases at V and 2 bases at J, with 16 bases between. The CDR3 is 16 residues long.

The chain couples TRBV5-4 to TRBJ2-1; the match to TRBD2 covers 9 bases. V lost 3 bases and J lost 8; bases outside the gene matches: 12. The germline V gene encodes CDR1 SGHNT and CDR2 YYREEE (reference sequence). This CDR3 is 16 amino acids long. The CDR3 loop is CASSWGGLARWDEQFF. CDR3 sequence (DNA): TGTGCCAGCAGCTGGGGCGGACTAGCGAGGTGGGATGAGCAGTTCTTC. The complete variable domain, with remaining parts taken from reference TRBV5-4 and TRBJ2-1, reads ETGVTQSPTHLIKTRGQQVTLRCSSQSGHNTVSWYQQALGQGPQFIFQYYREEENGRGNFPPRFSGLQFPNYSSELNVNALELDDSALYLCASSWGGLARWDEQFFGPGTRLTVL.

This chain uses TRBV7-9 with TRBJ2-1; tentative D call: TRBD1 (6 bases). The CDR3 runs 16 residues. Between the trimmed V and J ends, which lost 4 bases and 5 bases, there was a span of 18 bases. Germline V gene sequence: CDR1 SEHNR, CDR2 FQNEAQ (reference sequence). The CDR3 coding sequence is TGTGCCAGCAGCTCCTGGGGGCGCAGTACCCACAATGAGCAGTTCTTC. Translated, it gives CASSSWGRSTHNEQFF.

The chain links TRBV5-5 to TRBJ2-5; 8 bases line up with TRBD2. The CDR3 is 16 amino acids. Germline assignment: CDR1 SGHKS and CDR2 YYEKEE (reference sequence). V trimming: 6 bases; J trimming: 3 bases; junction bases outside the gene matches: 13. The CDR3 nucleotides are TGTGCCAGCAACATCCACCGGGGGGGGATAGAAGAGACCCAGTACTTC. Translating gives CASNIHRGGIEETQYF.

Notes on this clone: Other DNA sequences in the same sample also yield this CDR3. The genes are TRBV7-9 and TRBJ1-2, with 10 bases aligning to TRBD1. The CDR3 covers 14 residues. After removal of 4 bases from V and 3 bases from J, the junction contained 2 bases not matched to a gene. The germline V gene encodes CDR1 SEHNR and CDR2 FQNEAQ (reference sequence). CDR3 coding DNA: TGTGCCAGCAGCTCCGGGACAGGGGACTATGGCTACACCTTC. This codes for CASSSGTGDYGYTF.